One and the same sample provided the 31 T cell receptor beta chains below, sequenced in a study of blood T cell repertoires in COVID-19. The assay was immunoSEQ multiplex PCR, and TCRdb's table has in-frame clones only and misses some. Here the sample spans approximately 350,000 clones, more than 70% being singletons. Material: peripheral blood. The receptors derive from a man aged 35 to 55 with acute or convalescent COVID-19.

The CDR3: CASNDGGGGRTEAFF. In DNA form, the CDR3 reads TGCGCCAGCAACGACGGAGGGGGAGGGAGGACTGAAGCTTTCTTT. This sequence joins TRBV5-1 and TRBJ1-1; the D gene is possibly TRBD1 (6 bases). In germline, CDR1 is SGHRS, CDR2 YFSETQ. V lost 6 bases and J lost 5, with 20 bases in between. This CDR3 comprises 15 residues.

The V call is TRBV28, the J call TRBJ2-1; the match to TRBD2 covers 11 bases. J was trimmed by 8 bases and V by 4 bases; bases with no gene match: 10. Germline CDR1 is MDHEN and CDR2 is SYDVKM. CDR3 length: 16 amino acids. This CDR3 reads CASSSGTSGKYDEQFF. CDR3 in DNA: TGTGCCAGCAGTTCCGGGACTAGCGGCAAATATGATGAGCAGTTCTTC.

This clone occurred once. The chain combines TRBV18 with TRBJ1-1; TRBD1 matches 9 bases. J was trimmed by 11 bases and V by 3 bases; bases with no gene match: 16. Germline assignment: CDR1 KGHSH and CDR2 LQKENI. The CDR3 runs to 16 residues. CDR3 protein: CASSPTLDTTGGGAFF. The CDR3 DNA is TGTGCCAGCTCACCCACCCTGGATACTACAGGGGGCGGGGCTTTCTTT. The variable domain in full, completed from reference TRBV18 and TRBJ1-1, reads NAGVMQNPRHLVRRRGQEARLRCSPMKGHSHVYWYRQLPEEGLKFMVYLQKENIIDESGMPKERFSAEFPKEGPSILRIQQVVRGDSAAYFCASSPTLDTTGGGAFFGQGTRLTVV.

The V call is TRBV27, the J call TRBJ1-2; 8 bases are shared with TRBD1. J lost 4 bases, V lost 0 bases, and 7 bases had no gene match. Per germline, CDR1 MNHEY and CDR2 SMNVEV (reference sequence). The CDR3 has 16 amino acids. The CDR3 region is CASSLSRQGARYGYTF. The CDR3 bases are TGTGCCAGCAGTTTATCGCGGCAGGGGGCTCGCTATGGCTACACCTTC.

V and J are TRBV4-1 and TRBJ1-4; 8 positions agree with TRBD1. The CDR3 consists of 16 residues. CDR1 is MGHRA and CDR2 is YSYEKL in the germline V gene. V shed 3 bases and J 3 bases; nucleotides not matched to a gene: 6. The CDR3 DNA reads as TGCGCCAGCAGCCAGGGATACAGGGGGGCTAATGAAAAACTGTTTTTT. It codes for CASSQGYRGANEKLFF.

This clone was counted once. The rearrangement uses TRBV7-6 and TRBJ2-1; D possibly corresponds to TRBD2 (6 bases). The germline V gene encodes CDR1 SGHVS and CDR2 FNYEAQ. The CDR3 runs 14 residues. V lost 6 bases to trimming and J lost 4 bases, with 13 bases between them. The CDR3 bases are TGTGCCAGCAGGCAGGCGGGGACTTACAATGAGCAGTTCTTC. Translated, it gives CASRQAGTYNEQFF.

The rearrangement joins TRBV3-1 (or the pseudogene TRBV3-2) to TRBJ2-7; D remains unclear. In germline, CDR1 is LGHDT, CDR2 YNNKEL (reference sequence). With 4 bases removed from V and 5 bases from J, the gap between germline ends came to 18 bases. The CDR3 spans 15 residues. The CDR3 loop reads CASSPGGSYYDEQYF. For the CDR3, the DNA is TGTGCCAGCAGCCCCGGCGGCAGTTACTACGACGAGCAGTACTTC.

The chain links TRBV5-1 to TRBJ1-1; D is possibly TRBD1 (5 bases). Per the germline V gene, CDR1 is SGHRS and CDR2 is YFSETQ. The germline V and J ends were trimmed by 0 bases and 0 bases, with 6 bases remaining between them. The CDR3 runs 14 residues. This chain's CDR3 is CASSLEGLNTEAFF. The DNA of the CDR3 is TGCGCCAGCAGCTTGGAGGGGTTGAACACTGAAGCTTTCTTT.

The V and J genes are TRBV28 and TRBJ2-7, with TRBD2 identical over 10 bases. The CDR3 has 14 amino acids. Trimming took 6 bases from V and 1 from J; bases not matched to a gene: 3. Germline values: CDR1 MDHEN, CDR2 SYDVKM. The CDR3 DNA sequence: TGTGCCAGCAGAACGACTAGCGGGTCCTACGAGCAGTACTTC. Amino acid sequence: CASRTTSGSYEQYF.

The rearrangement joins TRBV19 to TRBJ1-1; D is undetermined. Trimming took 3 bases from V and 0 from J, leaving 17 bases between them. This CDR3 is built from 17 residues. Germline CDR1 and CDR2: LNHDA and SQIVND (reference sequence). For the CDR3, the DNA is TGTGCCAGTAGTATTTTAGGGCGGGCTGTAATGAACACTGAAGCTTTCTTT. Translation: CASSILGRAVMNTEAFF.

For the CDR3, the DNA is TGTGCCAGCAGCGTTAGCGGGGGGCCCACCGGGGAGCTGTTTTTT. This sequence encodes CASSVSGGPTGELFF. J is TRBJ2-2 and V is TRBV7-6; 10 bases line up with TRBD2. Germline V CDR1 and CDR2: SGHVS, FNYEAQ. The CDR3 spans 15 residues. Trimming cost V 5 bases and J 4 bases; bases outside gene matches: 4.

The chain's CDR3 is CASSLTSGIGGGTQYF. The CDR3 nucleotides read TGTGCCAGCAGTTTAACTAGCGGGATTGGGGGGGGGACCCAGTACTTC. This chain connects TRBV27 to TRBJ2-5; 10 positions match TRBD2. Germline V lookup: CDR1 MNHEY, CDR2 SMNVEV (reference sequence). After removal of 2 bases from V and 7 bases from J, the junction contained 10 bases not matched to a gene. The CDR3 consists of 16 residues.

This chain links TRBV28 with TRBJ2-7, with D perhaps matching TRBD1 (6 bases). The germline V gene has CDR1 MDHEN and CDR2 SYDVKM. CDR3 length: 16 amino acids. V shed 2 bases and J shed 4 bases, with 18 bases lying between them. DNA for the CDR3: TGTGCCAGCAGTTTAAGTCGATCAGACAGGTTATACGAGCAGTACTTC. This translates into CASSLSRSDRLYEQYF.

CDR3 sequence: CASSQVGGSYNEQFF. The CDR3 DNA sequence: TGCGCCAGCAGCCAAGTCGGGGGCTCCTACAATGAGCAGTTCTTC. The chain carries TRBV4-1 and TRBJ2-1, with TRBD2 as a possible D gene (6 bases). The CDR3 has 15 residues. Germline V CDR1 and CDR2: MGHRA, YSYEKL. V was shortened by 1 base and J by 0 bases, with 7 bases between the two germline ends.

The chain's CDR3 is CASSLRGQKNTGELFF. For the CDR3, the DNA is TGTGCCAGCAGCTTAAGGGGTCAGAAGAACACCGGGGAGCTGTTTTTT. The rearrangement uses TRBV7-9 and TRBJ2-2, with a weak D call TRBD1 (5 bases). Trimming took off 2 bases at V and 1 base at J, with 11 bases between the two ends. Germline-derived CDR1 and CDR2 are SEHNR and FQNEAQ (reference sequence). The CDR3 extends over 16 amino acids.

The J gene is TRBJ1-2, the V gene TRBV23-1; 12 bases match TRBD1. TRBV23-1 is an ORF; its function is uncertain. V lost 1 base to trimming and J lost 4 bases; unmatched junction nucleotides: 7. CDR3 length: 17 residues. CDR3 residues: CASSQLGQGASIYGYTF. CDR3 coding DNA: TGCGCCAGCAGTCAATTGGGACAGGGGGCTTCCATCTATGGCTACACCTTC.

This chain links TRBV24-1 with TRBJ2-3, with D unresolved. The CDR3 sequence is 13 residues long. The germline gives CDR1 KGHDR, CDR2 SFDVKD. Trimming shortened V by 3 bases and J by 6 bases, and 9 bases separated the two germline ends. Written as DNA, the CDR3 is TGTGCCACCAGTGATATCGGCAGGGATACGCAGTATTTT. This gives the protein CATSDIGRDTQYF.

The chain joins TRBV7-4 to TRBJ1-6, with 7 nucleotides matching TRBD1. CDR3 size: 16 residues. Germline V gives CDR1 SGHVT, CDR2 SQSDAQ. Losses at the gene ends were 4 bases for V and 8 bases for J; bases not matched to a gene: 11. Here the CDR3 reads CASSYTGTAVDSPLHF. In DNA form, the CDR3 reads TGTGCCAGCAGCTATACCGGGACAGCGGTCGATTCACCCCTCCACTTT.

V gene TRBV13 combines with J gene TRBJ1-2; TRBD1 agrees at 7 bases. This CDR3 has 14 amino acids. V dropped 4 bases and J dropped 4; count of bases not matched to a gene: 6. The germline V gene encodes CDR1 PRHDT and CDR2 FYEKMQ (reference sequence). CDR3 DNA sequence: TGTGCCAGCAGCTCGGGACAGACTATCTATGGCTACACCTTC. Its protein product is CASSSGQTIYGYTF.

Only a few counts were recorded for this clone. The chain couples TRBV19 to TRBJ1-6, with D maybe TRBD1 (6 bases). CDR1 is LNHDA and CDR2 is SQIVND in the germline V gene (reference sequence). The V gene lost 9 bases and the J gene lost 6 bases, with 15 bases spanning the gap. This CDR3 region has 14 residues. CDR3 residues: CASRFTGTNSPLHF. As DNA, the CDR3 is TGTGCCAGCCGCTTTACAGGGACTAATTCACCCCTCCACTTT. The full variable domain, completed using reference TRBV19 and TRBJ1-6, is DGGITQSPKYLFRKEGQNVTLSCEQNLNHDAMYWYRQDPGQGLRLIYYSQIVNDFQKGDIAEGYSVSREKKESFPLTVTSAQKNPTAFYLCASRFTGTNSPLHFGNGTRLTVT.

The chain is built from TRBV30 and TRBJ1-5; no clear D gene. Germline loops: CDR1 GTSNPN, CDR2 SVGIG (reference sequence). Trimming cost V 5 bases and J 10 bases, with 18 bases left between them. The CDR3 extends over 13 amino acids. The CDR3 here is CAWGGRGLGPQHF. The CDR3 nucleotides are TGTGCCTGGGGTGGGAGAGGGCTGGGTCCCCAGCATTTT.

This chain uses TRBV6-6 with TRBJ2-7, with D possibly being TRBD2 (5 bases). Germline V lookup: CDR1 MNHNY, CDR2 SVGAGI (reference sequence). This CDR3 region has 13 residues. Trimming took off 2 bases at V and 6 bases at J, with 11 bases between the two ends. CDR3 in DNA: TGTGCCAGCAGTTACCGGGAATCGGGCGAGCAGTACTTC. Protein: CASSYRESGEQYF.

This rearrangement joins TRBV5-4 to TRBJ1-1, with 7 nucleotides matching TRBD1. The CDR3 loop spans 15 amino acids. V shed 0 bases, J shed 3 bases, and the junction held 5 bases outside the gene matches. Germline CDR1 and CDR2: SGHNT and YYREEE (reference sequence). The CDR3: CASSLVEQGDTEAFF. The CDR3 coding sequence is TGTGCCAGCAGCTTGGTGGAGCAGGGGGACACTGAAGCTTTCTTT.

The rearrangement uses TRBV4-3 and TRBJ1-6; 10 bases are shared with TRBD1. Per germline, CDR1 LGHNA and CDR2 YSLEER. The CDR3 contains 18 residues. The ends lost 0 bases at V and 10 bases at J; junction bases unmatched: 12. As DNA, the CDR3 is TGCGCCAGCAGCCAAGAAGGGGGAGGGACAGGGGTACGATCACCCCTCCACTTT. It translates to CASSQEGGGTGVRSPLHF.

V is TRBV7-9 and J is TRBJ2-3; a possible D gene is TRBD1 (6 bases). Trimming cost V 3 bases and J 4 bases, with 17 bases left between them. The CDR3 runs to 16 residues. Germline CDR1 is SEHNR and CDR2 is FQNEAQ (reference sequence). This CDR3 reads CASSFSATGRADTQYF. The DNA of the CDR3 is TGTGCCAGCAGCTTCTCGGCGACAGGTCGGGCAGATACGCAGTATTTT.

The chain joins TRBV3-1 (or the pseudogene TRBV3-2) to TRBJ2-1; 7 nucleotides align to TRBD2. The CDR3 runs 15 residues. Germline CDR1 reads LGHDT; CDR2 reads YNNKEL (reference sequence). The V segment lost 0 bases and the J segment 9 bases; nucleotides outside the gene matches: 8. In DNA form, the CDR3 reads TGTGCCAGCAGCCAAGATGGGGGGGGAGGTCTTGAGCAGTTCTTC. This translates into CASSQDGGGGLEQFF.

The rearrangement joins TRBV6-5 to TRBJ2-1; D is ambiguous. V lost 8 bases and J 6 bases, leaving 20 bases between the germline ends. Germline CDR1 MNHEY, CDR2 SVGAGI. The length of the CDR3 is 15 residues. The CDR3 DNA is TGTGCCAGCGCTTTAAGGCTAGTTAAGGCCAATGAGCAGTTCTTC. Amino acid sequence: CASALRLVKANEQFF.

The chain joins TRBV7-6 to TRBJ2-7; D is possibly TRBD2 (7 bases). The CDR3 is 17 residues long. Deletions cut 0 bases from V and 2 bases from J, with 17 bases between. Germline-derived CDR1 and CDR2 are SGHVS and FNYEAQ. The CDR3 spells CASSLALGGRGTYEQYF. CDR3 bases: TGTGCCAGCAGCTTAGCCTTGGGAGGGAGGGGGACCTACGAGCAGTACTTC.

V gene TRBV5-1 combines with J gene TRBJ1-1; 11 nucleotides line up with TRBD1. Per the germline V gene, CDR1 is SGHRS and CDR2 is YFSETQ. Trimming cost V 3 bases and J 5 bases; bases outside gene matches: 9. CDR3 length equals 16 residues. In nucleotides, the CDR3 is TGCGCCAGCAGCTCCGGACAGGGGGCCTCGGGGACTGAAGCTTTCTTT. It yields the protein CASSSGQGASGTEAFF. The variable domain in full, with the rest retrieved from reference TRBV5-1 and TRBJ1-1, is KAGVTQTPRYLIKTRGQQVTLSCSPISGHRSVSWYQQTPGQGLQFLFEYFSETQRNKGNFPGRFSGRQFSNSRSEMNVSTLELGDSALYLCASSSGQGASGTEAFFGQGTRLTVV.

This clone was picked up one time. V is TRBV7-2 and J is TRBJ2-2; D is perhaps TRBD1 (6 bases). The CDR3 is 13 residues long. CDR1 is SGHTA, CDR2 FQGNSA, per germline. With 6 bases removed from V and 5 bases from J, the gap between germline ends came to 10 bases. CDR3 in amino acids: CASSFTGTGELFF. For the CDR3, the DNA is TGTGCCAGCAGTTTTACAGGGACCGGGGAGCTGTTTTTT.

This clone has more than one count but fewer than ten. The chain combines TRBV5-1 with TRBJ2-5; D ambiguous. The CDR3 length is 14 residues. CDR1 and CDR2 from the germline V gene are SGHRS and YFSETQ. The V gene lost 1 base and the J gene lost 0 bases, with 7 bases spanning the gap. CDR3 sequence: CASSLYLDQETQYF. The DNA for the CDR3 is TGCGCCAGCAGCTTGTATCTAGACCAAGAGACCCAGTACTTC.